A selection of T cell receptor beta chains follows, all from one sample in a study of cytomegalovirus exposure and HLA in healthy donors. Here immunoSEQ multiplex PCR was the method, and the copy in TCRdb shows in-frame clones only, minus some. The profile covers 210,000 or so clones, with approximately 87% appearing a single time and over 1% taken by the ten largest. Sequencing was done on a sample of PBMCs. The origin of the receptors is a man aged 25 to 40 in good health and CMV-seronegative. Both conserved end residues are part of each CDR3. D genes are given only for firm matches. Part of the rows lack a size; the others show once, few, many or a class for expanded clones.

clone_size d_call cdr3_length j_call v_call cdr3_nt cdr3_aa
- TRBD2 13 TRBJ2-7 TRBV2 TGTGCCGGCAATAGCGGGGGAGCATACGAGCAGTACTTC CAGNSGGAYEQYF
- TRBD2 13 TRBJ2-7 TRBV10-3 TGTGCCATCAGTGAGTACGAGCGGGAGGCCTACCACTTC CAISEYEREAYHF
few - 13 TRBJ1-1 TRBV2 TGTGCCACGAGAGGACAGTTGGGGACTGAAGCTTTCTTT CATRGQLGTEAFF
- TRBD1 17 TRBJ2-5 TRBV5-4 TGTGCCAGCAGCTTGGGGGGGAGGGACAGGGCGTTAGAGACCCAGTACTTC CASSLGGRDRALETQYF
- TRBD2 13 TRBJ2-1 TRBV5-1 TGCGCCAGCAGCTTGGGCGCGGGAGATGGGCAGTTCTTC CASSLGAGDGQFF
- - 14 TRBJ2-1 TRBV7-9 TGTGCCAGCAGCCTGACACAAGCCTACAATGAGCAGTTCTTC CASSLTQAYNEQFF
- - 12 TRBJ1-6 TRBV5-1 TGCGCCAGCAGCTCGGGTAATTCACCCCTCCACTTT CASSSGNSPLHF
- - 13 TRBJ1-1 TRBV14 TGTGCCAGCAGCCAGGGCAGGAACACTGAAGCTTTCTTT CASSQGRNTEAFF
- - 14 TRBJ1-5 TRBV7-2 TGTGCCAGCAGCCAGGGACACCTCAATCAGCCCCAGCATTTT CASSQGHLNQPQHF
- TRBD1 15 TRBJ1-5 TRBV19 TGTGCCAGCAAACAGGGGGCGGGCGGCAATCAGCCCCAGCATTTT CASKQGAGGNQPQHF
once - 13 TRBJ1-5 TRBV28 TGTGCCAGCAGTTTTGATCAGAATCAGCCCCAGCATTTT CASSFDQNQPQHF
- TRBD1 17 TRBJ1-3 TRBV14 TGTGCCAGCAGCCTATGGACAGGGCCTTCGTCTGGAAACACCATATATTTT CASSLWTGPSSGNTIYF
- - 17 TRBJ1-1 TRBV7-6 TGTGCCAGCAGCCCCCCGGGGTCTTTCAGGACGAACACTGAAGCTTTCTTT CASSPPGSFRTNTEAFF
- - 15 TRBJ2-3 TRBV28 TGTGCCAGCAGTTTAGGTTGGCCCTCATCTGATACGCAGTATTTT CASSLGWPSSDTQYF
- - 14 TRBJ2-6 TRBV28 TGTGCCAGCTCCCTTTACTCTGGGGCCAACGGCCTGACTTTC CASSLYSGANGLTF
- - 15 TRBJ2-7 TRBV7-2 TGTGCCAGCAGCCCCCGGACAGCTCACCCCGTGGAGCAGTACTTC CASSPRTAHPVEQYF
once - 16 TRBJ2-1 TRBV6-5 TGTGCCAGCAGTTCCCCCGGTAGGCGGGGCTACAATGAGCAGTTCTTC CASSSPGRRGYNEQFF
- TRBD2 17 TRBJ2-3 TRBV7-7 TGTGCTAGCAGCCCGGGGGCGGGAGGGATCAGCACAGATACGCAGTATTTT CASSPGAGGISTDTQYF
- - 12 TRBJ2-7 TRBV14 TGTGCCAGCAGCCACTGGAAGGACAGCTTCTACTTC CASSHWKDSFYF
- TRBD1 17 TRBJ1-2 TRBV4-1 TGCGCCAGCAGCCCCGAGTTTGCAGGGGGCGTCGACTATGGCTACACCTTC CASSPEFAGGVDYGYTF
few - 14 TRBJ2-1 TRBV27 TGTGCCAGCAGTTTATCAGGAGGGGTTTATGAGCAGTTCTTC CASSLSGGVYEQFF
- - 17 TRBJ1-2 TRBV25-1 TGTGCCAGCAGTGATTCGAGGGGGGGTTTCGTCATGGGTGGCTACACCTTC CASSDSRGGFVMGGYTF
- TRBD1 14 TRBJ2-7 TRBV30 TGTGCCTGGAGAGTCGCAGGGGGCTCCTACGAGCAGTACTTC CAWRVAGGSYEQYF
- - 13 TRBJ1-5 TRBV18 TGTGCCAGCTCACCGGGGGCGGTTCAGCCCCAGCATTTT CASSPGAVQPQHF
- TRBD1 16 TRBJ2-7 TRBV7-9 TGTGCCAGCAGCTTACGCCCCGGACAGGGGGACTACGAGCAGTACTTC CASSLRPGQGDYEQYF
- - 12 TRBJ2-4 TRBV28 TGTGCCAGCAGGGCCTCTGTTGGCATTCAGTACTTC CASRASVGIQYF
- TRBD1 15 TRBJ2-1 TRBV14 TGTGCCAGCAGACAAGGGGGACAGGGAACCAATGAGCAGTTCTTC CASRQGGQGTNEQFF
- - 14 TRBJ2-5 TRBV11-1 TGTGCCAGCAGCTTAGGCAGGGTTTTCGAGACCCAGTACTTC CASSLGRVFETQYF
- - 14 TRBJ1-5 TRBV6-6 TGTGCCAGCAGTTGGGGGAGGAGCAATCAGCCCCAGCATTTT CASSWGRSNQPQHF
- TRBD1 13 TRBJ1-1 TRBV19 TGTGCCGTTTCGAACAGGGGACCGTTGGAAGCTTTCTTT CAVSNRGPLEAFF
- - 12 TRBJ1-5 TRBV19 TGTGCCAGTGACAGCCCATATCAGCCCCAGCATTTT CASDSPYQPQHF
- - 13 TRBJ1-1 TRBV6-5 TGTGCCAGCAGGACAGAAATGAACACTGAAGCTTTCTTT CASRTEMNTEAFF
- TRBD1 15 TRBJ1-3 TRBV19 TGTGCCAGTAGTGCGACAGGGTACTCTGGAAACACCATATATTTT CASSATGYSGNTIYF
- - 14 TRBJ2-7 TRBV6-6 TGTGCCAGCAGTTTTCGGGACACGGCCTACGAGCAGTACTTC CASSFRDTAYEQYF
- - 15 TRBJ1-6 TRBV2 TGTGCCAGCAGTCGGACAGTCCTCGATAATTCACCCCTCCACTTT CASSRTVLDNSPLHF
- - 16 TRBJ1-3 TRBV14 TGTGCCAGCAGCCCCCGGTGGTGGAGCTCTGGAAACACCATATATTTT CASSPRWWSSGNTIYF
- - 15 TRBJ2-7 TRBV7-9 TGTGCCAGCAGCCCCCAGGGGGGAGTAGCCAACGAGCAGTACTTC CASSPQGGVANEQYF